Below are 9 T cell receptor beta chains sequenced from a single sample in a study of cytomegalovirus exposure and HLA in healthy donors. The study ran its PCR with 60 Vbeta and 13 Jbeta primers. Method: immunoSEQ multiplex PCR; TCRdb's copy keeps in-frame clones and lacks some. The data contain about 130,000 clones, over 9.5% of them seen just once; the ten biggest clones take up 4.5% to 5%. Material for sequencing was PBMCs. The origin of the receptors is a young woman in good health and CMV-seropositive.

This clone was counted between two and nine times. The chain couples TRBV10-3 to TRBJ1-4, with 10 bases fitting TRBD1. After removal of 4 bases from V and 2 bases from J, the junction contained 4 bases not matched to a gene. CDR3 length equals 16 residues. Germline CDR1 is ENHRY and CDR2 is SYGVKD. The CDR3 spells CAISGTGGLTNEKLFF. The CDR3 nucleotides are TGTGCCATCAGTGGGACAGGGGGGTTGACTAATGAAAAACTGTTTTTT.

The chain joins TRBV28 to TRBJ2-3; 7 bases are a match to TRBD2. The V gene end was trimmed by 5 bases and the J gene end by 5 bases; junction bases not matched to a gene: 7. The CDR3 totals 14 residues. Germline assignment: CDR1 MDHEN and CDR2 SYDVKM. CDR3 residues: CASSTGRGIDTQYF. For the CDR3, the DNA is TGTGCCAGCAGTACGGGGAGGGGAATAGATACGCAGTATTTT.

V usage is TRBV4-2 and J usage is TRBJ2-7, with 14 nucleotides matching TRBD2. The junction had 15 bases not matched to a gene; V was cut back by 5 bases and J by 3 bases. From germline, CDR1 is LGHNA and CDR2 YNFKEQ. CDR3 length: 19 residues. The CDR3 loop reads CASSGTGTSGRGGYYEQYF. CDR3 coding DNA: TGTGCCAGCAGCGGAACCGGGACTAGCGGGAGAGGCGGCTACTACGAGCAGTACTTC.

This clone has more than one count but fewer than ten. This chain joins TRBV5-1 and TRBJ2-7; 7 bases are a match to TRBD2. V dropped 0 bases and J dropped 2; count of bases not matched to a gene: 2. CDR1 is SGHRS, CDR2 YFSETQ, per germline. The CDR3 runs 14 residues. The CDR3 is CASSLASGAYEQYF. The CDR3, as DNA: TGCGCCAGCAGCTTGGCTAGCGGCGCCTACGAGCAGTACTTC.

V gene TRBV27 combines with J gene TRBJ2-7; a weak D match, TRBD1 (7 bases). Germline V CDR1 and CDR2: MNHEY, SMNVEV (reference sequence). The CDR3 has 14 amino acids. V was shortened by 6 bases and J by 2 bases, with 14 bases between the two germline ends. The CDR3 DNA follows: TGTGCCAGCAGCCCGCAGGGGGGACCCTACGAGCAGTACTTC. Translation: CASSPQGGPYEQYF.

DNA for the CDR3: TGTGCCAGCAGTTTATCGGGGTACGAGCAGTACTTC. Translated: CASSLSGYEQYF. The chain employs TRBV28 and TRBJ2-7, with TRBD2 as a possible D gene (5 bases). Trimming left V 1 base short and J 4 bases short, with 5 bases between. This CDR3 spans 12 amino acids. Germline CDR1 reads MDHEN; CDR2 reads SYDVKM.

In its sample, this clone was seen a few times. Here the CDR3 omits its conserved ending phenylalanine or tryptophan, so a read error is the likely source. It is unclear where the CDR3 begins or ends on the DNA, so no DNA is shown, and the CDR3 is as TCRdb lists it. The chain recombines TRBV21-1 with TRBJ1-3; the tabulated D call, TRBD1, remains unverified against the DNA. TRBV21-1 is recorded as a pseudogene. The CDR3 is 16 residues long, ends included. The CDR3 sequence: CASTIDRASGGNTIYS.

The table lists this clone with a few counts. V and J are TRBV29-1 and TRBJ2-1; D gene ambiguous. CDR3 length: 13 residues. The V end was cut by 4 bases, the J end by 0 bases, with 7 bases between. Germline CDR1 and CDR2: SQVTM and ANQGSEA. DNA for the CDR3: TGCAGCGTTGGAGTACTCTCCTACAATGAGCAGTTCTTC. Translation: CSVGVLSYNEQFF.

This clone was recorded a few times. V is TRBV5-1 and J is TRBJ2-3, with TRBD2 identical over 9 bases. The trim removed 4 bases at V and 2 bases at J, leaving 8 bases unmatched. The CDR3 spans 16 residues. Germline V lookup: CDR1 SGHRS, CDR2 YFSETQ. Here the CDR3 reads CASSARLAEVTDTQYF. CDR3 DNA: TGCGCCAGCAGCGCTCGACTAGCGGAAGTCACAGATACGCAGTATTTT. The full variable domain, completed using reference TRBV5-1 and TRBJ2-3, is KAGVTQTPRYLIKTRGQQVTLSCSPISGHRSVSWYQQTPGQGLQFLFEYFSETQRNKGNFPGRFSGRQFSNSRSEMNVSTLELGDSALYLCASSARLAEVTDTQYFGPGTRLTVL.